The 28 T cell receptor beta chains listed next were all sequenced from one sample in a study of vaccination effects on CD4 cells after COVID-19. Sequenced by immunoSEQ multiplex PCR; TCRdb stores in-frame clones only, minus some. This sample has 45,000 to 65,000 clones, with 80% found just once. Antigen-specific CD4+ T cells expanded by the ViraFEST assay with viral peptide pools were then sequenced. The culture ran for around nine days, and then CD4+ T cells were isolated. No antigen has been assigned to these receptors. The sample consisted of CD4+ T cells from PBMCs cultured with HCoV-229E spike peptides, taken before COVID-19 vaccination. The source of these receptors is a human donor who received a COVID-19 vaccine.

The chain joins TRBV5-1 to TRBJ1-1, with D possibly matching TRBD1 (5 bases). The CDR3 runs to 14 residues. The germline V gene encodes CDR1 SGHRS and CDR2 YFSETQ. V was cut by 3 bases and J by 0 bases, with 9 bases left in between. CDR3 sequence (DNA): TGCGCCAGCAGCTCCCTGGGGGTGAACACTGAAGCTTTCTTT. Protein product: CASSSLGVNTEAFF.

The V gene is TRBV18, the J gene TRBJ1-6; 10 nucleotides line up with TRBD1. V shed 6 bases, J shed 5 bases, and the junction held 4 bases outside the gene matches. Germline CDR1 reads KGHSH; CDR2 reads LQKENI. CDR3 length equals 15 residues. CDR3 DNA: TGTGCCAGCTCGTCGGGACAGGGGAATAATTCACCCCTCCACTTT. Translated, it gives CASSSGQGNNSPLHF. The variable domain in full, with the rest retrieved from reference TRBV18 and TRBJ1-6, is NAGVMQNPRHLVRRRGQEARLRCSPMKGHSHVYWYRQLPEEGLKFMVYLQKENIIDESGMPKERFSAEFPKEGPSILRIQQVVRGDSAAYFCASSSGQGNNSPLHFGNGTRLTVT.

In DNA form, the CDR3 reads TGTGCCAGCAGCCAGACTAGCGGGGCCGGGGATACGCAGTATTTT. Protein product: CASSQTSGAGDTQYF. J is TRBJ2-3 and V is TRBV5-4, with 11 bases identical to TRBD2. The CDR3 has 15 amino acids. CDR1 and CDR2 from the germline V gene are SGHNT and YYREEE (reference sequence). The trim removed 4 bases at V and 6 bases at J, leaving 7 bases unmatched.

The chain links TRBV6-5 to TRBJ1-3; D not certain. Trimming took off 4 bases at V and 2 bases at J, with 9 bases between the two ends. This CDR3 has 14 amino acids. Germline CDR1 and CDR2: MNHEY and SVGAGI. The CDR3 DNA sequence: TGTGCCAGCAGTTTGGATGCGGCTGGAAACACCATATATTTT. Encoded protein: CASSLDAAGNTIYF.

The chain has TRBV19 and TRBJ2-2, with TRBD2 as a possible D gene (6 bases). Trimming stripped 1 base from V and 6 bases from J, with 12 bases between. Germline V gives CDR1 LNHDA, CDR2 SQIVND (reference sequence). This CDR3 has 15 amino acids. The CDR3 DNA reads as TGTGCCAGTAGTATAGTTTTCGGGGGATCCGGGGAGCTGTTTTTT. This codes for CASSIVFGGSGELFF.

CDR3 sequence reads: CAWSKGQANQPQHF. The CDR3 nucleotides are TGTGCCTGGAGTAAGGGCCAGGCCAATCAGCCCCAGCATTTT. This chain connects TRBV30 to TRBJ1-5; D remains unclear. Trimming left V 2 bases short and J 3 bases short, with 11 bases between. From germline, CDR1 is GTSNPN and CDR2 SVGIG (reference sequence). The CDR3 runs to 14 residues.

CDR3 loop: CASSSRVVNSPLHF. The CDR3 nucleotides are TGTGCCAGCAGCTCTCGAGTCGTCAATTCACCCCTCCACTTT. The genes are TRBV11-2 and TRBJ1-6; D uncertain. The CDR3 extends over 14 amino acids. V lost 4 bases and J 7 bases, leaving 11 bases between the germline ends. CDR1 and CDR2 (germline): SGHAT, FQNNGV.

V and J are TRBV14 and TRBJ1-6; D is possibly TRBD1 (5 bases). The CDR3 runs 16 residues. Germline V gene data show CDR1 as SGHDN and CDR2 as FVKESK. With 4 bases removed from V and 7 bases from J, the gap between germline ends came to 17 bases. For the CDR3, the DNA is TGTGCCAGCAGCCTCTTCTCCAGGGTCCAAAATTCACCCCTCCACTTT. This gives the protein CASSLFSRVQNSPLHF.

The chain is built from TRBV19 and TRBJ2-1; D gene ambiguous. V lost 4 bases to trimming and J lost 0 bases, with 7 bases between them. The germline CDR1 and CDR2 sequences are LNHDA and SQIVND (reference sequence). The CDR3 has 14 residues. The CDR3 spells CASSRKGSYNEQFF. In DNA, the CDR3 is TGTGCCAGTAGTAGGAAGGGCTCCTACAATGAGCAGTTCTTC. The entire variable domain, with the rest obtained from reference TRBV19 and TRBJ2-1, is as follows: DGGITQSPKYLFRKEGQNVTLSCEQNLNHDAMYWYRQDPGQGLRLIYYSQIVNDFQKGDIAEGYSVSREKKESFPLTVTSAQKNPTAFYLCASSRKGSYNEQFFGPGTRLTVL.

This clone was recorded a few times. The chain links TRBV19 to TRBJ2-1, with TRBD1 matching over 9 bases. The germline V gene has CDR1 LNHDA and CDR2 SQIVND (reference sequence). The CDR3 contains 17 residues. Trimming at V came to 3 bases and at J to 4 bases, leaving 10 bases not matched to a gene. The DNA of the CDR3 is TGTGCCAGTAGTATTGGGTCGGGGACAGGGAAATACAATGAGCAGTTCTTC. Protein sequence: CASSIGSGTGKYNEQFF.

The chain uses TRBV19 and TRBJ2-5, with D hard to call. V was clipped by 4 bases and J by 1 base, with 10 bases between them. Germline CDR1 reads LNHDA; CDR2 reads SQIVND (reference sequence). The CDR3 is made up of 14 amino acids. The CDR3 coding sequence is TGTGCCAGTAGTAAAGGGTTGTCCCAAGAGACCCAGTACTTC. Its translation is CASSKGLSQETQYF.

As DNA, the CDR3 is TGTGCCAGCAGTAAGCCAGGCGGATCAGATGAAAAACTGTTTTTT. Protein product: CASSKPGGSDEKLFF. This chain links TRBV6-2 or TRBV6-3 with TRBJ1-4; D ambiguous. CDR3 size: 15 residues. Germline V gene data show CDR1 as MNHEY and CDR2 as SVGEGT. The ends were cut back, 5 bases at V and 6 bases at J, with 16 bases in the middle.

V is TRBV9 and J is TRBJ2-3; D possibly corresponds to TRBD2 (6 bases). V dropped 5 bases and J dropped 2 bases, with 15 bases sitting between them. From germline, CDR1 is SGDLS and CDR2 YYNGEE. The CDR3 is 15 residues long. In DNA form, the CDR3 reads TGTGCCAGCAGTAGGGACCCGGGGGTCACAGATACGCAGTATTTT. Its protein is CASSRDPGVTDTQYF.

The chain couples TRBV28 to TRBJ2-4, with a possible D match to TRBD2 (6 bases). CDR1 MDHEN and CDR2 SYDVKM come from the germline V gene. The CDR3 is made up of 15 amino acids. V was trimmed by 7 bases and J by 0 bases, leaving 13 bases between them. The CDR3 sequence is CASTVGGLAKNIQYF. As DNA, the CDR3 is TGTGCCAGCACTGTAGGAGGGCTAGCCAAAAACATTCAGTACTTC. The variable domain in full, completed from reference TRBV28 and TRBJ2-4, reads DVKVTQSSRYLVKRTGEKVFLECVQDMDHENMFWYRQDPGLGLRLIYFSYDVKMKEKGDIPEGYSVSREKKERFSLILESASTNQTSMYLCASTVGGLAKNIQYFGAGTRLSVL.

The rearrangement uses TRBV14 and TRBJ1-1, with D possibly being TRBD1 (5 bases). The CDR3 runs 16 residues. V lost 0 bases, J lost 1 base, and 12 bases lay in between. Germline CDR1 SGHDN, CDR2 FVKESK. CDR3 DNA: TGTGCCAGCAGCCAAGATCAGCAGGGTAGGAACACTGAAGCTTTCTTT. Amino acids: CASSQDQQGRNTEAFF.

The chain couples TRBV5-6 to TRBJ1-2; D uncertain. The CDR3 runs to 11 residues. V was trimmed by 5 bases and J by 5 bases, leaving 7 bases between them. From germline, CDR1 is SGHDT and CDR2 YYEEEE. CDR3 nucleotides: TGTGCCAGCAGGGCCTTTTATGGCTACACCTTC. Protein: CASRAFYGYTF.

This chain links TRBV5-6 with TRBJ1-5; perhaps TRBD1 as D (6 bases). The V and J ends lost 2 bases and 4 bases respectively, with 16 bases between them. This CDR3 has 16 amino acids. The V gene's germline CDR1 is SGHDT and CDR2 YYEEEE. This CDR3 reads CASSFYRVIGNQPQHF. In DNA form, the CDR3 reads TGTGCCAGCAGCTTTTACAGGGTAATCGGAAATCAGCCCCAGCATTTT.

The CDR3 reads CASSKRSEHNYGYTF. The CDR3 DNA is TGTGCCAGCAGCAAGAGGTCTGAACATAACTATGGCTACACCTTC. This chain uses TRBV21-1 with TRBJ1-2. TRBV21-1 is labeled a pseudogene. The CDR3 covers 15 residues.

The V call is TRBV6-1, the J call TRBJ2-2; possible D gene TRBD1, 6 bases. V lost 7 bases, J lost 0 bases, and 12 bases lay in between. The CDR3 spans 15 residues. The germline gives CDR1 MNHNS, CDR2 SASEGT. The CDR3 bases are TGTGCCAGCATCGACCGGGACACGAACACCGGGGAGCTGTTTTTT. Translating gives CASIDRDTNTGELFF.

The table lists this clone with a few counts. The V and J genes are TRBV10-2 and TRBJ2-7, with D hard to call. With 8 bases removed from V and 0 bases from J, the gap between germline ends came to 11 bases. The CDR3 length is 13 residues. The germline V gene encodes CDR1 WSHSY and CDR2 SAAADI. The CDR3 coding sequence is TGCGCCAGCCGAGACCGGAACTCCTACGAGCAGTACGTC. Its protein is CASRDRNSYEQYV.

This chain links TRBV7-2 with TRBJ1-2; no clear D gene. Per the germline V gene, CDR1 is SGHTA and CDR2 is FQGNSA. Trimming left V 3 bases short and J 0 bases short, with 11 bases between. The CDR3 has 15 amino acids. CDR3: CASSFVGAPNYGYTF. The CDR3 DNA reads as TGTGCCAGCAGCTTCGTGGGCGCCCCTAACTATGGCTACACCTTC.

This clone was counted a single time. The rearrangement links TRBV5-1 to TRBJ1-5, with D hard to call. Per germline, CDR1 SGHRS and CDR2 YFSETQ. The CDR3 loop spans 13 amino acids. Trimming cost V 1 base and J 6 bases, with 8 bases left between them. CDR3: CASSLLRGQPQHF. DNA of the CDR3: TGCGCCAGCAGCTTGCTTCGGGGTCAGCCCCAGCATTTT.

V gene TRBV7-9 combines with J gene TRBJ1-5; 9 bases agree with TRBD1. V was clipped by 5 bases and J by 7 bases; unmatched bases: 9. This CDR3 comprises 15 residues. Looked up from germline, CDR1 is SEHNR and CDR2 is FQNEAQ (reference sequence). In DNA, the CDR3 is TGTGCCAGCAGCGCAAGGGGACAGGGAGGCCAGCCCCAGCATTTT. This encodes CASSARGQGGQPQHF.

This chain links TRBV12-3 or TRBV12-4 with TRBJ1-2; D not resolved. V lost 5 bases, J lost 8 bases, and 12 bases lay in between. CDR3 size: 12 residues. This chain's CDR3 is CASSRPAGGYTF. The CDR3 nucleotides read TGTGCCAGCAGTCGACCTGCTGGGGGCTACACCTTC.

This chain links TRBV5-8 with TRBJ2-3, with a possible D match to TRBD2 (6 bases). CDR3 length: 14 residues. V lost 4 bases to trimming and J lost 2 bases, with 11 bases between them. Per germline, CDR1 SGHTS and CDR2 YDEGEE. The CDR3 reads CASSPGLHTDTQYF. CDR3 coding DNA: TGTGCCAGCAGCCCGGGACTCCACACAGATACGCAGTATTTT.

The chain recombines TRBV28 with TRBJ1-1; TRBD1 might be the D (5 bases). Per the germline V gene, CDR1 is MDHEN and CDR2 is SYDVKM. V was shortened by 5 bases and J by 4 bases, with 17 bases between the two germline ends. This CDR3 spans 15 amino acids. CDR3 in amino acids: CASSPGRRHTTEAFF. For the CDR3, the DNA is TGTGCCAGCAGTCCGGGACGAAGGCATACCACTGAAGCTTTCTTT. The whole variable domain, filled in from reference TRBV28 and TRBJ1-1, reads DVKVTQSSRYLVKRTGEKVFLECVQDMDHENMFWYRQDPGLGLRLIYFSYDVKMKEKGDIPEGYSVSREKKERFSLILESASTNQTSMYLCASSPGRRHTTEAFFGQGTRLTVV.

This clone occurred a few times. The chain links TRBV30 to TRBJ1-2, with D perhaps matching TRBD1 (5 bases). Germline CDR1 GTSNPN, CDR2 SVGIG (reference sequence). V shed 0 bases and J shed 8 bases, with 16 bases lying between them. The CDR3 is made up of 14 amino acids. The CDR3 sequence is CAWSVGTPEGGYTF. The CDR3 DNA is TGTGCCTGGAGTGTAGGGACCCCCGAGGGCGGCTACACCTTC.

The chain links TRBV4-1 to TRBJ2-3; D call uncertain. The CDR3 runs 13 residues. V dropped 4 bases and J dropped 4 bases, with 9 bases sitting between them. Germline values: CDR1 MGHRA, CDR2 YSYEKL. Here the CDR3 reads CASSPLRSDTQYF. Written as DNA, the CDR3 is TGCGCCAGCAGCCCACTTAGATCAGATACGCAGTATTTT.